One sample yielded the 23 T cell receptor beta chains listed below, sequenced in a study of OX40 agonist ivuxolimab in advanced cancers. Generated by immunoSEQ multiplex PCR, the TCRdb table keeps only in-frame clones and is missing some. The repertoire holds roughly 28,000 clones, with more than 85% as singletons. The material was CD4+ or CD8+ T cells sorted from blood, obtained in a trial of the OX40 agonist ivuxolimab. All receptors come from an adult with an advanced solid tumor such as melanoma, head and neck, liver or kidney cancer.

The chain couples TRBV7-9 to TRBJ2-7; no clear D. Trimming left V 1 base short and J 6 bases short, with 10 bases between. CDR3 length: 13 amino acids. The germline CDR1 and CDR2 sequences are SEHNR and FQNEAQ (reference sequence). The CDR3 loop is CASSLGLTFEQYF. Here the CDR3 DNA reads TGTGCCAGCAGCTTAGGCCTAACATTCGAGCAGTACTTC. The full variable domain, with the rest looked up from reference TRBV7-9 and TRBJ2-7, is DTGVSQNPRHKITKRGQNVTFRCDPISEHNRLYWYRQTLGQGPEFLTYFQNEAQLEKSRLLSDRFSAERPKGSFSTLEIQRTEQGDSAMYLCASSLGLTFEQYFGPGTRLTVT.

This clone was recorded only once. This chain uses TRBV9 with TRBJ2-2; no definite D call. V was cut by 4 bases and J by 4 bases, with 14 bases left in between. The CDR3 totals 15 residues. The germline V gene has CDR1 SGDLS and CDR2 YYNGEE. The CDR3 here is CASSPRVLGTGELFF. The CDR3 DNA is TGTGCCAGCAGCCCCCGGGTACTGGGCACCGGGGAGCTGTTTTTT.

The chain has TRBV15 and TRBJ1-1; D gene ambiguous. Deletions cut 1 base from V and 4 bases from J, with 10 bases between. This CDR3 has 14 residues. The germline CDR1 and CDR2 sequences are LNHNV and YYDKDF (reference sequence). In nucleotides, the CDR3 is TGTGCCACCAGCAGAGCAGGACGGCCCACTGAAGCTTTCTTT. It codes for CATSRAGRPTEAFF.

The gene calls are TRBV6-1 and TRBJ1-1; D is unresolved. This CDR3 has 13 residues. From germline, CDR1 is MNHNS and CDR2 SASEGT. The V end lost 9 bases, the J end lost 5 bases, and 16 bases lay between the germline ends. CDR3 nucleotide sequence: TGTGCCAGTGGCCTCCTGCTAGGGACTGAAGCTTTCTTT. This translates into CASGLLLGTEAFF.

This chain joins TRBV4-3 and TRBJ1-2; D is ambiguous. Trimming stripped 4 bases from V and 4 bases from J, with 10 bases between. The germline gives CDR1 LGHNA, CDR2 YSLEER. This CDR3 has 13 amino acids. Here the CDR3 DNA reads TGCGCCAGCAGCCCCCAAGGGCCCTATGGCTACACCTTC. It encodes CASSPQGPYGYTF.

The chain uses TRBV18 and TRBJ2-1; no reliable D call. The germline CDR1 and CDR2 sequences are KGHSH and LQKENI. Between the trimmed V and J ends, which lost 0 bases and 8 bases, there was a span of 23 bases. This CDR3 region has 18 residues. For the CDR3, the DNA is TGTGCCAGCTCACCACCGATTGTGGGCAGCCCCATTGGGGATGAGCAGTTCTTC. Residues: CASSPPIVGSPIGDEQFF.

V is TRBV25-1 and J is TRBJ1-4; possibly TRBD1 for D (5 bases). Germline V lookup: CDR1 MGHDK, CDR2 SYGVNS. V was cut by 1 base and J by 0 bases, with 12 bases left in between. This CDR3 region has 17 residues. The CDR3 reads CASSEWGGEATNEKLFF. CDR3 DNA sequence: TGTGCCAGCAGTGAATGGGGGGGTGAGGCAACTAATGAAAAACTGTTTTTT.

This chain uses TRBV6-6 with TRBJ2-7; no clear D gene. The ends were cut back, 11 bases at V and 5 bases at J, with 10 bases in the middle. Germline assignment: CDR1 MNHNY and CDR2 SVGAGI (reference sequence). The CDR3 has 10 amino acids. The CDR3 coding sequence is TGTGCCTCGGTGGGTAACGAGCAGTACTTC. It specifies CASVGNEQYF.

The chain employs TRBV4-1 and TRBJ1-4; D is uncertain. This CDR3 contains 12 residues. Trimming pared 2 bases from V and 4 bases from J, leaving 2 bases between. Germline assignment: CDR1 MGHRA and CDR2 YSYEKL. The CDR3 protein is CASSQNNEKLFF. CDR3 nucleotides: TGCGCCAGCAGCCAAAATAATGAAAAACTGTTTTTT.

The J gene is TRBJ2-1, the V gene TRBV10-3; D tentatively fits TRBD1 or TRBD2 (5 bases each). Germline V CDR1 and CDR2: ENHRY, SYGVKD. This CDR3 comprises 14 residues. The V and J ends lost 6 bases and 8 bases respectively, with 17 bases between them. This CDR3 reads CAIREAFPQDEQFF. DNA for the CDR3: TGTGCCATCAGGGAGGCCTTCCCACAGGATGAGCAGTTCTTC.

The rearrangement joins TRBV5-5 to TRBJ1-2; D is unclear. The CDR3 is made up of 16 amino acids. The germline V and J ends were trimmed by 4 bases and 8 bases, with 24 bases remaining between them. The V gene's germline CDR1 is SGHKS and CDR2 YYEKEE (reference sequence). The CDR3 sequence is CASSLQYRLLSGGYTF. CDR3 sequence (DNA): TGTGCCAGCAGCCTTCAATACCGCCTTTTGTCGGGCGGCTACACCTTC.

CDR3 loop: CAWSLDRSNQPQHF. CDR3 sequence (DNA): TGTGCCTGGAGTCTCGACCGGAGCAATCAGCCCCAGCATTTT. The chain recombines TRBV30 with TRBJ1-5; D gene uncertain. The germline CDR1 and CDR2 sequences are GTSNPN and SVGIG (reference sequence). The ends were cut back, 2 bases at V and 1 base at J, with 9 bases in the middle. The CDR3 runs 14 residues. Filled out from reference TRBV30 and TRBJ1-5, the complete variable domain reads SQTIHQWPATLVQPVGSPLSLECTVEGTSNPNLYWYRQAAGRGLQLLFYSVGIGQISSEVPQNLSASRPQDRQFILSSKKLLLSDSGFYLCAWSLDRSNQPQHFGDGTRLSIL.

The chain couples TRBV6-6 to TRBJ1-1, with TRBD1 matching over 10 bases. V dropped 8 bases and J dropped 2; count of bases not matched to a gene: 8. The CDR3 loop spans 15 amino acids. CDR1 and CDR2 from the germline V gene are MNHNY and SVGAGI (reference sequence). CDR3 nucleotide sequence: TGTGCCAGCGGTTGGACAGGGGGATCTAACACTGAAGCTTTCTTT. Amino acids: CASGWTGGSNTEAFF.

This chain connects TRBV11-2 to TRBJ2-1; 7 bases agree with TRBD2. Germline values: CDR1 SGHAT, CDR2 FQNNGV. This CDR3 region has 15 residues. The ends lost 8 bases at V and 5 bases at J; junction bases unmatched: 12. As DNA, the CDR3 is TGTGCCAGCGAAGACGGGGGGAGGGGCCACAATGAGCAGTTCTTC. It yields the protein CASEDGGRGHNEQFF.

The gene calls are TRBV4-1 and TRBJ1-5; no clear D gene. Germline V gene sequence: CDR1 MGHRA, CDR2 YSYEKL. This CDR3 spans 15 amino acids. V gave up 1 base and J gave up 0 bases, with 7 bases separating them. The CDR3 DNA reads as TGCGCCAGCAGCCAAGGCGCTTATAGCAATCAGCCCCAGCATTTT. Residues: CASSQGAYSNQPQHF.

The J gene is TRBJ2-2, the V gene TRBV10-2, with D possibly TRBD2 on 5 matching bases. The V gene's germline CDR1 is WSHSY and CDR2 SAAADI. The length of the CDR3 is 14 residues. Between the trimmed V and J ends, which lost 5 bases and 3 bases, there was a span of 10 bases. In DNA form, the CDR3 reads TGCGCCAGCAGTTTTGGACTGGACACCGGGGAGCTGTTTTTT. Its protein product is CASSFGLDTGELFF.

The chain combines TRBV5-6 with TRBJ2-7; no definite D call. The CDR3 has 12 amino acids. V gave up 5 bases and J gave up 7 bases, with 13 bases separating them. Germline V lookup: CDR1 SGHDT, CDR2 YYEEEE. The CDR3 bases are TGTGCCAGCAGTTGGGGTCGAATAGAGCAGTACTTC. Translated, it gives CASSWGRIEQYF.

J is TRBJ2-1 and V is TRBV7-9; either TRBD1 or TRBD2 may supply D (6 bases each). The V end lost 2 bases, the J end lost 4 bases, and 12 bases lay between the germline ends. CDR1 is SEHNR, CDR2 FQNEAQ, per germline (reference sequence). The CDR3 is made up of 15 amino acids. The CDR3 is CASSLTRGDYNEQFF. In DNA form, the CDR3 reads TGTGCCAGCAGCTTAACAAGGGGGGATTACAATGAGCAGTTCTTC.

This chain joins TRBV4-2 and TRBJ2-1, with D perhaps TRBD1 (5 bases). Trimming shortened V by 0 bases and J by 3 bases, and 15 bases separated the two germline ends. The CDR3 is 17 amino acids. Germline CDR1 is LGHNA and CDR2 is YNFKEQ. CDR3 sequence (DNA): TGTGCCAGCAGCCAAGAACCGGCAGCAGGGTTCTACAATGAGCAGTTCTTC. This translates into CASSQEPAAGFYNEQFF.

This chain joins TRBV19 and TRBJ1-1, with a tentative D call TRBD1 (5 bases). Germline assignment: CDR1 LNHDA and CDR2 SQIVND (reference sequence). The ends were cut back, 3 bases at V and 2 bases at J, with 13 bases in the middle. The CDR3 extends over 15 amino acids. CDR3 residues: CASSIWGVGNTEAFF. DNA for the CDR3: TGTGCCAGTAGTATCTGGGGGGTGGGAAACACTGAAGCTTTCTTT.

The rearrangement uses TRBV30 and TRBJ2-1; D is perhaps TRBD1 or TRBD2 (5 bases each). Germline V gene data show CDR1 as GTSNPN and CDR2 as SVGIG (reference sequence). The CDR3 consists of 17 residues. Trimming removed 0 bases at V and 5 bases at J, with 20 bases between. CDR3 residues: CAWSVLDVSWGHNEQFF. Written as DNA, the CDR3 is TGTGCCTGGAGTGTATTGGATGTGTCTTGGGGACACAATGAGCAGTTCTTC.

CDR3 sequence: CAIEDWRVYTGELFF. The CDR3 nucleotides read TGTGCCATTGAGGATTGGCGGGTCTACACCGGGGAGCTGTTTTTT. This rearrangement joins TRBV7-8 to TRBJ2-2, with a tentative D call TRBD2 (5 bases). V lost 10 bases to trimming and J lost 3 bases, with 18 bases between them. This CDR3 comprises 15 residues. Per the germline V gene, CDR1 is SGHVS and CDR2 is FQNEAQ.

This clone was counted once. The chain combines TRBV12-1 with TRBJ2-4; no DNA check was done on the table's D call, TRBD1. TRBV12-1 is flagged as a pseudogene. The CDR3 runs to 17 residues. The chain's CDR3 is CASSNPLQGYPKNIQYF. DNA for the CDR3: TGTGCCAGCAGCAATCCTCTCCAGGGGTATCCCAAAAACATTCAGTACTTC.